Listed below are T cell receptor beta chains from one sample, sequenced in a study of CD8 T cells in Susac syndrome. Each CDR3 protein is one row after TCRdb ran MiXCR on the immunoSEQ multiplex PCR reads. There are some 170,000 distinct CDR3 sequences in the sample; 94% occur only once, and about 0.086% lies in the top ten. Sequenced material: CD4+ T cells from PBMCs. The receptor source for this set is a human donor with multiple sclerosis. Both conserved end residues are part of each CDR3. A D gene is named only where the DNA matches it firmly. A clone size is listed for some rows: how often the clone was seen (once, few, many), or a class if it is expanded.

cdr3_nt	cdr3_aa	v_call	j_call	clone_size	d_call
TGCAGTGCTAACAAATTTACGCTCCGGGACGGCAATCAGCCCCAGCATTTT	CSANKFTLRDGNQPQHF	TRBV20-1	TRBJ1-5	NA	NA
TGTGCCACCAGTAAGACGGGGAACACTGAAGCTTTCTTT	CATSKTGNTEAFF	TRBV24-1	TRBJ1-1	NA	NA
TGTGCCAGCAGTTTGGGGGGAGCAACTAATGAAAAACTGTTTTTT	CASSLGGATNEKLFF	TRBV12-3/TRBV12-4	TRBJ1-4	NA	NA
TGTGCCAGCAGTCGTCGGGGGACAGCAACCTACGAGCAGTACTTC	CASSRRGTATYEQYF	TRBV5-4	TRBJ2-7	NA	NA
TGTGCCAGCAGTTTCTCCGGCTTAGACAGACACTATGGCTACACCTTC	CASSFSGLDRHYGYTF	TRBV28	TRBJ1-2	NA	NA
TGTGCCACCAGCAGCAAAGGCGATTATGGCTACACCTTC	CATSSKGDYGYTF	TRBV15	TRBJ1-2	NA	NA
TGTGCCAGCAGCCCTATCCGGGACAGGGCAGATACGCAGTATTTT	CASSPIRDRADTQYF	TRBV11-2	TRBJ2-3	once	TRBD1
TGCAGTGCCTCGCCCCGGTACGAGCAGTACTTC	CSASPRYEQYF	TRBV20-1	TRBJ2-7	NA	NA
TGTGCCAGCAGCCAAGTAAGGAACACTGAAGCTTTCTTT	CASSQVRNTEAFF	TRBV3-1	TRBJ1-1	once	NA
TGTGCCAGCAGTTCCTCCCCCCTGGGGCAGTTCTTC	CASSSSPLGQFF	TRBV27	TRBJ2-1	NA	NA
TGTGCCAGCAGTTTTATGGGGGATCAGCCCCAGCATTTT	CASSFMGDQPQHF	TRBV27	TRBJ1-5	few	NA
TGTGCCAGTAGTATTGGGGGGGCATACTTTCAAGAGACCCAGTACTTC	CASSIGGAYFQETQYF	TRBV19	TRBJ2-5	NA	NA
TGTGCCTGGAGTGTGGCCCCAACTAATGAAAAACTGTTTTTT	CAWSVAPTNEKLFF	TRBV30	TRBJ1-4	NA	NA
TGTGCCACCAGCAGAGGGACCTTTGATCAGCCCCAGCATTTT	CATSRGTFDQPQHF	TRBV15	TRBJ1-5	NA	NA
TGTGCCAGCAGCCAAAATGGGGACTATGGCTACACCTTC	CASSQNGDYGYTF	TRBV9	TRBJ1-2	NA	NA
TGTGCCAGCAGTCCGGGGGGGAACTATGGCTACACCTTC	CASSPGGNYGYTF	TRBV6-1	TRBJ1-2	NA	NA
TGCGCCAGCAGTCAGTACCATTGGGACCCACACTACGAGCAGTACTTC	CASSQYHWDPHYEQYF	TRBV23-1	TRBJ2-7	NA	NA
TGTGCCAGCAGCCTTGTCGGCGGTCAGCCCCAGCATTTT	CASSLVGGQPQHF	TRBV3-1	TRBJ1-5	once	NA
TGCAGCGTTCCAAACTCGGGGTTTGGTTACGGGGCCAACGTCCTGACTTTC	CSVPNSGFGYGANVLTF	TRBV29-1	TRBJ2-6	NA	NA
TGCAGCGTTGATTTAACAGGGCAGAACATTCAGTACTTC	CSVDLTGQNIQYF	TRBV29-1	TRBJ2-4	NA	NA
TGTGCCAGCAGCTTTTGGGCAGGGGACTACAATGAGCAGTTCTTC	CASSFWAGDYNEQFF	TRBV7-9	TRBJ2-1	NA	NA
TGTGCCTGGAGTGTCGGAGTTAATGAAAAACTGTTTTTT	CAWSVGVNEKLFF	TRBV30	TRBJ1-4	NA	NA
TGCAGCGTTTCGGGGGTGACAAATGAGCAGTTCTTC	CSVSGVTNEQFF	TRBV29-1	TRBJ2-1	NA	NA